This TCR beta chain was sequenced for a study of CD4+ T cells in melanoma. On this clone: The junction shows a germline mismatch at one end, possibly a read error.

The CDR3 totals 15 residues. CDR1 is SGHRS, CDR2 YFSETQ, per germline. Only in-frame clones appear in the TCRdb table, and some are missing; sequencing was by immunoSEQ multiplex PCR. The profile covers 9,000 to 10,000 clones, with about 70% appearing a single time and about 18% taken by the ten largest. What was sequenced was peripheral blood. The gene calls are TRBV5-1 and TRBJ1-2; a possible D gene is TRBD1 (5 bases). This TCR was sampled from a human donor with melanoma. This chain's CDR3 is CASSSTGTSNSGYTF. As DNA, the CDR3 is TGCGCCAGCAGCTCCACCGGGACTTCGAACTCTGGCTACACCTTC.